This TCR beta chain came from a study of monozygotic twins with inflammatory bowel disease. Study observations and caveats: Patients received differing immunosuppressive treatments, which may have added variability to their repertoires. Fewer shared clonotypes with others were found in IBD patients than in healthy twins, especially with disease activity.

TCRdb reprocessed the 5' RACE reads and stores each CDR3 protein as one record, lacking DNA. The table lists about 110,000 distinct CDR3 sequences. Points on this clonotype: No antigen is known for it.

The clonotype originates from a human donor with ulcerative colitis or Crohn's disease, or a healthy co-twin of an affected twin (not recorded which). The sample taken for sequencing was blood.

CDR3 region: CASSQVAGSYNEQFF. The genes are TRBV3-1 and TRBJ2-1; TCRdb gives TRBD2 as the D gene, but with no DNA this cannot be confirmed. This CDR3 has 15 residues. Germline CDR1 and CDR2: LGHDT and YNNKEL (reference sequence).